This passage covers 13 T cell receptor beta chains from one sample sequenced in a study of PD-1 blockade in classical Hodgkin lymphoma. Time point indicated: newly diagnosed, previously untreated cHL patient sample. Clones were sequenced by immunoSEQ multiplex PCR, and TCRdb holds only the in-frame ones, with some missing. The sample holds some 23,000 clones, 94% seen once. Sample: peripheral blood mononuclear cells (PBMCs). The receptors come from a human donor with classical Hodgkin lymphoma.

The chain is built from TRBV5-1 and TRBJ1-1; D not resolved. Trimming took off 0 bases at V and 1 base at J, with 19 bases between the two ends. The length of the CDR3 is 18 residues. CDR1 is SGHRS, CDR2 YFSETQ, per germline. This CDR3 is CASSLGIFKISQNTEAFF. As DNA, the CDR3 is TGCGCCAGCAGCTTGGGCATTTTTAAAATATCTCAGAACACTGAAGCTTTCTTT.

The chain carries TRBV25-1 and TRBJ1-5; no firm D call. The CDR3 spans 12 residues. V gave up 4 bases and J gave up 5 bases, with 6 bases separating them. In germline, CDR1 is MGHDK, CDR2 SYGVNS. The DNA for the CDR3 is TGTGCCAGCAGTGGGGCGGATCAGCCCCAGCATTTT. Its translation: CASSGADQPQHF. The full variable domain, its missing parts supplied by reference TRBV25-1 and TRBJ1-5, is EADIYQTPRYLVIGTGKKITLECSQTMGHDKMYWYQQDPGMELHLIHYSYGVNSTEKGDLSSESTVSRIRTEHFPLTLESARPSHTSQYLCASSGADQPQHFGDGTRLSIL.

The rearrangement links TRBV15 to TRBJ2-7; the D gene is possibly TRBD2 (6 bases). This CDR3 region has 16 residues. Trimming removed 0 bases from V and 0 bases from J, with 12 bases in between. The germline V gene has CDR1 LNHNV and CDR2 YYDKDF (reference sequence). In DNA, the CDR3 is TGTGCCACCAGCAGAGATTGGAGGGGATCCTCCTACGAGCAGTACTTC. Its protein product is CATSRDWRGSSYEQYF.

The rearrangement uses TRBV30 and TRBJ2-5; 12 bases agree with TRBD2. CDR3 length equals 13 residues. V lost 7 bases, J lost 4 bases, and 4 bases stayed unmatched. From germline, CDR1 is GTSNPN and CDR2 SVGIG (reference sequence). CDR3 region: CASSGGAGETQYF. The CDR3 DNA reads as TGTGCCTCTAGCGGGGGGGCCGGAGAGACCCAGTACTTC.

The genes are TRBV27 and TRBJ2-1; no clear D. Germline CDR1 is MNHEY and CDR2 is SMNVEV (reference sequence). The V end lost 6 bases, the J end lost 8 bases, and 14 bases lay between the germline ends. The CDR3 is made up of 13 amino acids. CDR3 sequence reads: CASSPPGYHEQFF. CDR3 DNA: TGTGCCAGCAGCCCACCGGGTTACCATGAGCAGTTCTTC.

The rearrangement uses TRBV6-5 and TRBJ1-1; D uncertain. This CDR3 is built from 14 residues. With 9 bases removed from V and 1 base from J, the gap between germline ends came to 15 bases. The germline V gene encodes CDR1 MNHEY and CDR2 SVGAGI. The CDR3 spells CASLKSKSNTEAFF. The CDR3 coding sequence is TGTGCCAGTCTAAAGTCAAAATCGAACACTGAAGCTTTCTTT.

The CDR3 nucleotides are TGCGCCAGCAGCCAAGATCAGGGCGGGAGGGGATCCTACAATGAGCAGTTCTTC. The encoded protein is CASSQDQGGRGSYNEQFF. The V gene is TRBV4-1, the J gene TRBJ2-1, with 9 positions matching TRBD2. Trimming at V came to 0 bases and at J to 1 base, leaving 7 bases not matched to a gene. The CDR3 spans 18 residues. Germline values: CDR1 MGHRA, CDR2 YSYEKL.

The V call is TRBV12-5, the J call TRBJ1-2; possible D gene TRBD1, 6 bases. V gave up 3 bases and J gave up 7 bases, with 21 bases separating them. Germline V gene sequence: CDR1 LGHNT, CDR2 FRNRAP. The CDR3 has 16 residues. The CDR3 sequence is CASGLGGAEVGGGYTF. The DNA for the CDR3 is TGTGCTAGTGGTTTAGGGGGGGCGGAGGTAGGAGGTGGCTACACCTTC.

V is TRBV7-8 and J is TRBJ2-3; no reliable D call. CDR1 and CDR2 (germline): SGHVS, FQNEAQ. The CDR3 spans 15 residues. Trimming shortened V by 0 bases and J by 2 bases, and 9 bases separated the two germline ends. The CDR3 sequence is CASSLADRPTDTQYF. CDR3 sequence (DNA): TGTGCCAGCAGCTTAGCCGACCGCCCCACAGATACGCAGTATTTT.

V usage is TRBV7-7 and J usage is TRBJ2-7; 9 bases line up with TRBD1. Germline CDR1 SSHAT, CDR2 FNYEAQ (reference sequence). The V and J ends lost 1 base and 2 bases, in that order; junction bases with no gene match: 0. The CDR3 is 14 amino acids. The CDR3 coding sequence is TGTGCCAGCAGCTTAGGGACAGGGGCCTACGAGCAGTACTTC. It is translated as CASSLGTGAYEQYF.

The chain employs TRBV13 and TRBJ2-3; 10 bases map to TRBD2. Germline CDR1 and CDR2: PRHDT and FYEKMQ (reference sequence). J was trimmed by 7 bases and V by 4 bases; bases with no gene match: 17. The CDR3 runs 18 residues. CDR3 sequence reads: CASSSLFGGLANLNTQYF. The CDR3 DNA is TGTGCCAGCAGCTCGCTCTTTGGGGGACTAGCGAACTTAAATACGCAGTATTTT.

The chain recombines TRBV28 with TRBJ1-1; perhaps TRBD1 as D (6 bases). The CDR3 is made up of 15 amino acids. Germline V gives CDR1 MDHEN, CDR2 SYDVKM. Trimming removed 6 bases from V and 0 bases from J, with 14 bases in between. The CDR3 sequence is CASSTPQGMNTEAFF. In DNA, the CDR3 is TGTGCCAGCAGCACCCCTCAGGGGATGAACACTGAAGCTTTCTTT.

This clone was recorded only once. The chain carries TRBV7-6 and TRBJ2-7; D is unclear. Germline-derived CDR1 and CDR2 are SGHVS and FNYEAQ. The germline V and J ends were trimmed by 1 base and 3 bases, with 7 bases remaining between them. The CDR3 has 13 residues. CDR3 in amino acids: CASSLVLNYEQYF. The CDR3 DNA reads TGTGCCAGCAGCTTAGTTCTGAACTACGAGCAGTACTTC.